This TCR beta chain was identified in a study of metastatic and nonmetastatic thyroid tumors. Study information: Malignant thyroid and benign thyroid patients provided blood and tumor or nodule tissue whose repertoires were compared.

Looked up from germline, CDR1 is DFQATT and CDR2 is SNEGSKA (reference sequence). The CDR3 consists of 12 residues. J was trimmed by 4 bases and V by 7 bases; bases with no gene match: 2. As originally analysed: CDR3 differences across clinicopathological groups were used to build a distant-metastasis classifier for papillary thyroid cancer. Using MiXCR, TCRdb reanalyzed the PCR reads. The V and J calls follow TCRdb's processing rather than the paper's. This table holds more than 10,000 clones, about 34% found once. There were no patients who had received any treatment before thyroid surgery. The study, taken as a whole, reports: Malignant thyroid tumors reportedly had TCR beta diversity that was significantly higher than in benign nodules, in blood and tumor.

A remark on this clone: As yet, its antigen is unknown.

The chain recombines TRBV20-1 with TRBJ2-1; 9 nucleotides line up with TRBD1. The sequence was obtained from a male donor with papillary thyroid cancer or a benign thyroid nodule (not recorded which). Some clones in this sample may be carry-over from other donors' samples. Specimen: tumor tissue. DNA for the CDR3: TGCAGTGGGACAGGGGCTTACAATGAGCAGTTCTTC. Protein product: CSGTGAYNEQFF.